These 10 T cell receptor beta chains share one sample of origin, sequenced in a study of blood T cell repertoires in COVID-19. Clones were sequenced by immunoSEQ multiplex PCR, and TCRdb holds only the in-frame ones, with some missing. The sample gives about 220,000 clones, 84% of which show up once; 9.7% is in the top ten. Sequencing was performed on peripheral blood. Receptors were obtained from a man aged 45-65 years with active or convalescent COVID-19.

The rearrangement joins TRBV18 to TRBJ2-2; D is undetermined. The V gene's germline CDR1 is KGHSH and CDR2 LQKENI. CDR3 length: 12 residues. Trimming removed 6 bases at V and 8 bases at J, with 10 bases between. The CDR3 here is CASSLQVGELFF. Here the CDR3 DNA reads TGTGCCAGCTCGCTTCAGGTTGGGGAGCTGTTTTTT.

This chain links TRBV24-1 with TRBJ2-1; 10 bases match TRBD1. The V gene end was trimmed by 6 bases and the J gene end by 0 bases; junction bases not matched to a gene: 4. Germline-derived CDR1 and CDR2 are KGHDR and SFDVKD. CDR3 length: 16 residues. CDR3: CATSSRDRGSYNEQFF. The CDR3 bases are TGTGCCACCAGTTCGCGGGACAGGGGCTCCTACAATGAGCAGTTCTTC.

This clone appeared a single time. A junction end diverges from the germline sequence, so it may reflect a read error. Other DNA sequences in this specimen translate into the identical CDR3. The chain recombines TRBV7-2 with TRBJ2-7; D is ambiguous. This CDR3 spans 11 amino acids. In germline, CDR1 is SGHTA, CDR2 FQGNSA. This chain's CDR3 is CASSSYYEQYF. For the CDR3, the DNA is TGTGCCAGCAGCTCATACTACGAACAGTACTTC.

The chain is built from TRBV10-3 and TRBJ1-6, with D maybe TRBD1 (5 bases). The ends were cut back, 0 bases at V and 10 bases at J, with 13 bases in the middle. Germline V CDR1 and CDR2: ENHRY, SYGVKD. The CDR3 extends over 15 amino acids. The CDR3 reads CAISESRGFQSPLHF. The CDR3 bases are TGTGCCATCAGTGAGTCTCGGGGGTTCCAGTCACCCCTCCACTTT.

The gene calls are TRBV11-3 and TRBJ2-1; 12 positions agree with TRBD1. CDR1 is SGHNT, CDR2 YENEEA, per germline. The CDR3 sequence is 17 residues long. Unmatched junction bases numbered 12, after V lost 5 bases and J lost 7 bases. Here the CDR3 DNA reads TGTGCCAGCAGCCGAATTCCGGGACAGGGGGCCGAAAATGAGCAGTTCTTC. Its protein product is CASSRIPGQGAENEQFF.

V usage is TRBV5-1 and J usage is TRBJ2-1; 8 nucleotides agree with TRBD1. CDR1 and CDR2 (germline): SGHRS, YFSETQ. V was clipped by 4 bases and J by 4 bases; unmatched bases: 7. The CDR3 extends over 15 amino acids. CDR3 amino acids: CASSGAWTGYNEQFF. Here the CDR3 DNA reads TGCGCCAGCAGCGGGGCCTGGACAGGGTACAATGAGCAGTTCTTC.

The V call is TRBV5-1, the J call TRBJ2-5; TRBD1 matches 7 bases. The V gene end was trimmed by 0 bases and the J gene end by 2 bases; junction bases not matched to a gene: 7. The germline CDR1 and CDR2 sequences are SGHRS and YFSETQ. This CDR3 contains 16 residues. The DNA of the CDR3 is TGCGCCAGCAGCTTGGGGGGGACAGTGATGCAAGAGACCCAGTACTTC. Amino acid sequence: CASSLGGTVMQETQYF.

This chain uses TRBV4-3 with TRBJ2-3; 13 bases align to TRBD2. The CDR3 is 20 residues long. V trimming: 0 bases; J trimming: 0 bases; junction bases outside the gene matches: 9. CDR1 LGHNA and CDR2 YSLEER come from the germline V gene. The CDR3: CASSQDWFGTSGASTDTQYF. In DNA form, the CDR3 reads TGCGCCAGCAGCCAAGATTGGTTTGGGACTAGCGGGGCGAGCACAGATACGCAGTATTTT.

The rearrangement uses TRBV28 and TRBJ1-1; no clear D gene. CDR3 length: 14 residues. V lost 7 bases and J lost 1, with 13 bases in between. Germline values: CDR1 MDHEN, CDR2 SYDVKM. The CDR3 here is CASTPPTGNTEAFF. CDR3 DNA sequence: TGTGCCAGCACTCCCCCGACGGGGAACACTGAAGCTTTCTTT.

The chain employs TRBV18 and TRBJ1-4; 8 positions agree with TRBD1. The germline gives CDR1 KGHSH, CDR2 LQKENI. This CDR3 region has 14 residues. Trimming removed 0 bases from V and 14 bases from J; junction bases left unmatched: 8. The CDR3 DNA is TGTGCCAGCTCACCACCTTCCCAGGGGGCTCGTCTGTTTTTT. Translated: CASSPPSQGARLFF.